Below are 32 T cell receptor beta chains sequenced from a single sample in a study of T cell responses to AZD1222 COVID-19 vaccine. Libraries were prepared by immunoSEQ multiplex PCR; TCRdb keeps only in-frame clonotypes and omits some of them. The table lists around 180,000 clones, 90% of them singletons. The input for sequencing was peripheral blood, taken on day 0 of AZD1222 vaccination. These receptors were obtained from an adult in good health.

This clone was recorded only once. This chain joins TRBV28 and TRBJ1-4, with TRBD1 matching over 9 bases. J gave up 5 bases and V 2 bases, and 6 bases lay outside the gene matches. CDR3 length: 16 residues. CDR1 and CDR2 from the germline V gene are MDHEN and SYDVKM. The CDR3 is CASSLLGTGSNEKLFF. The CDR3 DNA follows: TGTGCCAGCAGTTTACTCGGGACAGGGTCAAATGAAAAACTGTTTTTT.

CDR3 sequence (DNA): TGTGCAAGCCCGACTAGTAAAGCGGGGGGGCCGGGCACAGATACGCAGTATTTT. Protein sequence: CASPTSKAGGPGTDTQYF. The chain is built from TRBV12-2 and TRBJ2-3; the table's D call TRBD2 went unverified against the DNA. TRBV12-2 has pseudogene status. The CDR3 totals 18 residues.

This clone is a singleton in its sample. This sample includes further DNA sequences coding for the same CDR3. This chain links TRBV12-3 or TRBV12-4 with TRBJ2-7, with D perhaps TRBD2 (6 bases). Trimming pared 3 bases from V and 7 bases from J, leaving 13 bases between. The CDR3 covers 13 residues. The CDR3 loop reads CASSFLLGGEQYF. The CDR3, as DNA: TGTGCCAGCAGTTTTCTGCTAGGAGGGGAGCAGTACTTC.

J is TRBJ2-5 and V is TRBV2; the D gene is possibly TRBD1 (5 bases). CDR3 size: 14 residues. The germline V gene encodes CDR1 SNHLY and CDR2 FYNNEI. Trimming cost V 8 bases and J 5 bases, with 18 bases left between them. CDR3 nucleotide sequence: TGTGCCAGCTCCCCTCCTAGACAGACTGAGACCCAGTACTTC. Protein product: CASSPPRQTETQYF.

The chain employs TRBV6-5 and TRBJ2-2; D is uncertain. Germline CDR1 and CDR2: MNHEY and SVGAGI. The CDR3 is 14 residues long. V dropped 0 bases and J dropped 4 bases, with 6 bases sitting between them. The CDR3 loop reads CASSYSISTGELFF. The DNA for the CDR3 is TGTGCCAGCAGTTACTCGATATCCACCGGGGAGCTGTTTTTT.

The rearrangement links TRBV27 to TRBJ1-6; D not certain. CDR1 is MNHEY and CDR2 is SMNVEV in the germline V gene (reference sequence). This CDR3 region has 16 residues. Trimming removed 5 bases at V and 7 bases at J, with 18 bases between. DNA for the CDR3: TGTGCCAGCAGTGTAGATTCGGGTCGCAGGAATTCACCCCTCCACTTT. Protein: CASSVDSGRRNSPLHF.

V is TRBV4-2 and J is TRBJ2-3; D gene uncertain. The V gene's germline CDR1 is LGHNA and CDR2 YNFKEQ. V was trimmed by 0 bases and J by 3 bases, leaving 4 bases between them. The CDR3 has 13 amino acids. As DNA, the CDR3 is TGTGCCAGCAGCCAAGATCTGACAGATACGCAGTATTTT. Amino acids: CASSQDLTDTQYF.

The chain joins TRBV4-3 to TRBJ2-7; 9 bases are a match to TRBD2. The germline V gene has CDR1 LGHNA and CDR2 YSLEER. The CDR3 spans 16 residues. V lost 1 base to trimming and J lost 6 bases; unmatched junction nucleotides: 10. The CDR3 reads CASSQVSLAGRGEQYF. Written as DNA, the CDR3 is TGCGCCAGCAGCCAAGTTTCCCTAGCGGGACGCGGCGAGCAGTACTTC.

The genes are TRBV5-5 and TRBJ1-1; D is unclear. CDR1 is SGHKS, CDR2 YYEKEE, per germline (reference sequence). V lost 2 bases and J lost 2, with 16 bases in between. The CDR3 totals 16 residues. In DNA form, the CDR3 reads TGTGCCAGCAGCTTAGGTCTCGTTGACGGTAACACTGAAGCTTTCTTT. This sequence encodes CASSLGLVDGNTEAFF. Full variable domain (rest looked up from reference TRBV5-5 and TRBJ1-1): DAGVTQSPTHLIKTRGQQVTLRCSPISGHKSVSWYQQVLGQGPQFIFQYYEKEERGRGNFPDRFSARQFPNYSSELNVNALLLGDSALYLCASSLGLVDGNTEAFFGQGTRLTVV.

V is TRBV5-5 and J is TRBJ1-4; D remains ambiguous. Trimming left V 2 bases short and J 4 bases short, with 9 bases between. Germline-derived CDR1 and CDR2 are SGHKS and YYEKEE (reference sequence). The CDR3 runs 14 residues. In DNA, the CDR3 is TGTGCCAGCAGCTTCGGAACCTTTAATGAAAAACTGTTTTTT. Its protein is CASSFGTFNEKLFF.

This clone was recorded once. This sequence joins TRBV11-2 and TRBJ2-5; 14 nucleotides agree with TRBD2. V was clipped by 8 bases and J by 1 base; unmatched bases: 9. The CDR3 is 17 amino acids. CDR1 and CDR2 (germline): SGHAT, FQNNGV. For the CDR3, the DNA is TGTGCCAGCCAGAGGACTAGCGGGGGGAGCAGCCAAGAGACCCAGTACTTC. It translates to CASQRTSGGSSQETQYF.

This sequence joins TRBV6-6 and TRBJ1-4, with D possibly being TRBD1 (5 bases). V was clipped by 7 bases and J by 7 bases, with 22 bases between them. Looked up from germline, CDR1 is MNHNY and CDR2 is SVGAGI (reference sequence). The CDR3 runs to 16 residues. The CDR3 reads CASISEAVGHREKLFF. The CDR3 coding sequence is TGTGCCAGCATCTCCGAGGCAGTTGGACACCGTGAAAAACTGTTTTTT.

The V gene is TRBV28, the J gene TRBJ1-6; weak D call: TRBD1 (5 bases). Germline CDR1 reads MDHEN; CDR2 reads SYDVKM. This CDR3 is built from 15 residues. Trimming shortened V by 2 bases and J by 10 bases, and 15 bases separated the two germline ends. CDR3 loop: CASSLVGRETSPLHF. The CDR3 DNA reads as TGTGCCAGCAGTTTAGTCGGCAGGGAAACGTCACCCCTCCACTTT.

This chain joins TRBV6-5 and TRBJ2-7; 11 bases map to TRBD2. CDR1 is MNHEY and CDR2 is SVGAGI in the germline V gene. This CDR3 is 15 amino acids long. V dropped 2 bases and J dropped 3; count of bases not matched to a gene: 3. CDR3 sequence (DNA): TGTGCCAGCAGTTACGGGACTAGCGGAAACTACGAGCAGTACTTC. It yields the protein CASSYGTSGNYEQYF.

The chain recombines TRBV10-3 with TRBJ1-2; D perhaps matches TRBD1 (5 bases). V lost 10 bases to trimming and J lost 2 bases, with 8 bases between them. This CDR3 has 11 amino acids. Germline CDR1 ENHRY, CDR2 SYGVKD. CDR3 loop: CATGENYGYTF. In DNA form, the CDR3 reads TGTGCCACGGGGGAGAACTATGGCTACACCTTC.

J is TRBJ1-3 and V is TRBV5-6; D remains unclear. The V gene's germline CDR1 is SGHDT and CDR2 YYEEEE. Trimming shortened V by 1 base and J by 4 bases, and 12 bases separated the two germline ends. The CDR3 is 15 residues long. The CDR3 region has the DNA TGTGCCAGCAGCTTGTACGGGGTGAGAGGAAACACCATATATTTT. The encoded protein is CASSLYGVRGNTIYF.

This chain connects TRBV18 to TRBJ2-4; D might be TRBD2 (6 bases). The CDR3 has 14 amino acids. V was trimmed by 3 bases and J by 8 bases, leaving 14 bases between them. Germline V gene sequence: CDR1 KGHSH, CDR2 LQKENI. CDR3 bases: TGTGCCAGCTCACCTGGGACTGATGGGGACATTCAGTACTTC. As protein: CASSPGTDGDIQYF.

This chain uses TRBV18 with TRBJ1-1; TRBD1 might be the D (6 bases). Trimming took off 5 bases at V and 5 bases at J, with 21 bases between the two ends. This CDR3 comprises 16 residues. Germline V gene lookup returns CDR1 KGHSH and CDR2 LQKENI. In DNA, the CDR3 is TGTGCCAGCTCAATCAGACAGGCAGCTGAAGGTACTGAAGCTTTCTTT. Protein product: CASSIRQAAEGTEAFF.

The V gene is TRBV11-2, the J gene TRBJ2-3; D gene ambiguous. Germline V gives CDR1 SGHAT, CDR2 FQNNGV. V lost 10 bases, J lost 6 bases, and 20 bases lay in between. The CDR3 consists of 14 residues. CDR3 DNA sequence: TGTGCCAACGGCTGGGGTCAGTCCGGGGATACGCAGTATTTT. The encoded protein is CANGWGQSGDTQYF.

The chain recombines TRBV7-2 with TRBJ1-1; D unresolved. Germline V CDR1 and CDR2: SGHTA, FQGNSA. Trimming removed 5 bases from V and 4 bases from J, with 11 bases in between. The CDR3 length is 13 residues. The CDR3 nucleotides read TGTGCCAGCAGCATGACCTCGAGCACTGAAGCTTTCTTT. Translating gives CASSMTSSTEAFF.

The V and J genes are TRBV20-1 and TRBJ1-2; D remains unclear. The CDR3 runs to 11 residues. Germline-derived CDR1 and CDR2 are DFQATT and SNEGSKA (reference sequence). Between the trimmed V and J ends, which lost 1 base and 8 bases, there was a span of 8 bases. The CDR3 loop is CSARGYSGYTF. CDR3 in DNA: TGCAGTGCTAGAGGCTATTCGGGCTACACCTTC.

The chain combines TRBV24-1 with TRBJ2-3, with D possibly TRBD2 on 5 matching bases. CDR3 length: 14 residues. The germline V gene has CDR1 KGHDR and CDR2 SFDVKD. Trimming cost V 5 bases and J 3 bases, with 11 bases left between them. In nucleotides, the CDR3 is TGTGCCACCAGTGTGGCGGGTCATACAGATACGCAGTATTTT. This codes for CATSVAGHTDTQYF.

The rearrangement uses TRBV27 and TRBJ2-5; the match to TRBD2 covers 8 bases. V gave up 6 bases and J gave up 5 bases; unmatched junction bases: 11. The CDR3 has 15 residues. The germline V gene has CDR1 MNHEY and CDR2 SMNVEV (reference sequence). The CDR3 nucleotides are TGTGCCAGCAGCAAAGTTGGACTAGCACCGGAGACCCAGTACTTC. It encodes CASSKVGLAPETQYF.

V is TRBV28 and J is TRBJ1-6, with 8 positions matching TRBD1. The CDR3 loop spans 12 amino acids. Germline-derived CDR1 and CDR2 are MDHEN and SYDVKM. J lost 15 bases, V lost 5 bases, and 6 bases had no gene match. The CDR3 bases are TGTGCCAGCAGTCCCGGGACAGGAAGCCTCCACTTT. Protein: CASSPGTGSLHF.

This clone was detected only a few times. V and J are TRBV6-5 and TRBJ2-7, with D perhaps matching TRBD1 (6 bases). Trimming left V 8 bases short and J 5 bases short, with 13 bases between. This CDR3 has 12 residues. CDR1 and CDR2 from the germline V gene are MNHEY and SVGAGI. This CDR3 is CASSSGTHEQYF. The CDR3 nucleotides read TGTGCCAGCTCCTCCGGGACACACGAGCAGTACTTC.

The CDR3 protein is CASSRTGATNYGYTF. The CDR3, as DNA: TGTGCCAGCAGTAGGACAGGAGCTACTAACTATGGCTACACCTTC. V gene TRBV6-5 combines with J gene TRBJ1-2; TRBD1 aligns across 7 bases. V trimming: 5 bases; J trimming: 0 bases; junction bases outside the gene matches: 6. Germline V gene data show CDR1 as MNHEY and CDR2 as SVGAGI. This CDR3 is 15 amino acids long.

A single count supports this clone. The chain joins TRBV25-1 to TRBJ2-7, with D unclear. V was trimmed by 3 bases and J by 7 bases, leaving 7 bases between them. CDR1 MGHDK and CDR2 SYGVNS come from the germline V gene. The CDR3 is 11 amino acids. CDR3 residues: CASSDADEQYF. CDR3 bases: TGTGCCAGCAGTGACGCCGATGAGCAGTACTTC.

The DNA for the CDR3 is TGCGCCAGCAGCGAACCCACAGGGTTAGGAGAAAAACTGTTTTTT. Translated: CASSEPTGLGEKLFF. The V gene is TRBV5-1, the J gene TRBJ1-4; weak D call: TRBD1 (6 bases). The CDR3 contains 15 residues. Germline V gives CDR1 SGHRS, CDR2 YFSETQ. V gave up 4 bases and J gave up 8 bases, with 18 bases separating them.

The genes are TRBV18 and TRBJ1-3; D uncertain. Germline-derived CDR1 and CDR2 are KGHSH and LQKENI. Between the trimmed V and J ends, which lost 4 bases and 0 bases, there was a span of 13 bases. This CDR3 spans 16 amino acids. The CDR3 DNA sequence: TGTGCCAGCTCACAACCGACCGATTACTCTGGAAACACCATATATTTT. Translating it yields CASSQPTDYSGNTIYF.

The CDR3 nucleotides are TGTGCCAGCAACCCCGCGAGTAGCGGGCTCCTCTACGAGCAGTACTTC. Translating it yields CASNPASSGLLYEQYF. The chain is built from TRBV7-2 and TRBJ2-7; 7 positions agree with TRBD2. CDR3 size: 16 residues. Germline-derived CDR1 and CDR2 are SGHTA and FQGNSA. J was trimmed by 3 bases and V by 7 bases; bases with no gene match: 15.

The rearrangement links TRBV7-6 to TRBJ2-5, with 7 bases fitting TRBD2. Germline V lookup: CDR1 SGHVS, CDR2 FNYEAQ. V lost 8 bases to trimming and J lost 2 bases; unmatched junction nucleotides: 5. This CDR3 contains 13 residues. The DNA of the CDR3 is TGTGCCAGCGCTGGGGGGGAACAAGAGACCCAGTACTTC. This translates into CASAGGEQETQYF. The whole variable domain, remainder taken from reference TRBV7-6 and TRBJ2-5, is GAGVSQSPRYKVTKRGQDVALRCDPISGHVSLYWYRQALGQGPEFLTYFNYEAQQDKSGLPNDRFSAERPEGSISTLTIQRTEQRDSAMYRCASAGGEQETQYFGPGTRLLVL.

The V call is TRBV6-6, the J call TRBJ2-3; tentatively, D is TRBD1 (6 bases). CDR1 is MNHNY and CDR2 is SVGAGI in the germline V gene (reference sequence). This CDR3 is 15 amino acids long. V was trimmed by 2 bases and J by 1 base, leaving 10 bases between them. The CDR3 loop is CASSYLGAGTDTQYF. The CDR3 DNA sequence: TGTGCCAGCAGTTACCTGGGGGCTGGCACAGATACGCAGTATTTT.